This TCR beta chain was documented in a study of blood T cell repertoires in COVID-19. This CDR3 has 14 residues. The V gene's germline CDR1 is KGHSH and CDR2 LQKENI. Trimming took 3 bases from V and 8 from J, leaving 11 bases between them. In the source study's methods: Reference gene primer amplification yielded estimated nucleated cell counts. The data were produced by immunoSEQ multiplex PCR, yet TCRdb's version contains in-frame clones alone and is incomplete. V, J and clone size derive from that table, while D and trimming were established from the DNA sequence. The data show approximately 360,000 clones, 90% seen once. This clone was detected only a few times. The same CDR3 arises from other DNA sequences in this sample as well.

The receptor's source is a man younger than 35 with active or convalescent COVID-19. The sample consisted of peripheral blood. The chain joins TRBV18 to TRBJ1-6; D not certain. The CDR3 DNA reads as TGTGCCAGCTCACCCACCGGTAGCGATTCACCCCTCCACTTT. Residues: CASSPTGSDSPLHF. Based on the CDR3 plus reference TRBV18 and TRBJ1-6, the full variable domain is NAGVMQNPRHLVRRRGQEARLRCSPMKGHSHVYWYRQLPEEGLKFMVYLQKENIIDESGMPKERFSAEFPKEGPSILRIQQVVRGDSAAYFCASSPTGSDSPLHFGNGTRLTVT.